This passage covers 29 T cell receptor beta chains from one sample sequenced in a study. From the RT-PCR reads, TCRdb called clonotypes with MiXCR, one entry per CDR3 protein. This sample has hundreds of thousands of distinct CDR3 sequences, with around 14% found just once. The sample comprised memory CD4+ T cells from blood. The receptors come from a female donor in good health, serving as a healthy control.

This clonotype has ten or more counts. The chain joins TRBV10-3 to TRBJ2-5; no reliable D call. CDR3 length: 12 residues. Trimming removed 2 bases at V and 1 base at J, with 2 bases between. Germline CDR1 ENHRY, CDR2 SYGVKD. The CDR3, as DNA: TGTGCCATCAGTGAGCCCCAAGAGACCCAGTACTTC. Translating it yields CAISEPQETQYF.

This clonotype came up a few times. The rearrangement joins TRBV7-3 to TRBJ1-3; D is ambiguous. CDR1 and CDR2 (germline): SGHTA, FQGTGA. The CDR3 extends over 15 amino acids. Trimming removed 5 bases from V and 0 bases from J, with 11 bases in between. The DNA of the CDR3 is TGTGCCAGCAGCCAAGGCGGCAACTCTGGAAACACCATATATTTT. Translated: CASSQGGNSGNTIYF.

In its sample, this clonotype was seen a few times. This chain uses TRBV29-1 with TRBJ2-7; D could derive from TRBD1 or TRBD2 (6 bases each). V was cut by 7 bases and J by 0 bases, with 16 bases left in between. CDR1 SQVTM and CDR2 ANQGSEA come from the germline V gene. The CDR3 has 14 residues. The CDR3 sequence: CSAGGTTYSYEQYF. CDR3 in DNA: TGCAGCGCCGGGGGCACGACCTACTCCTACGAGCAGTACTTC.

This clonotype was seen more than once but under ten times. The rearrangement joins TRBV6-1 to TRBJ1-5; D possibly corresponds to TRBD1 (5 bases). Trimming left V 2 bases short and J 5 bases short, with 16 bases between. Germline loops: CDR1 MNHNS, CDR2 SASEGT. CDR3 length equals 16 residues. The CDR3 coding sequence is TGTGCCAGCAGTGAACCGGGACGGGGGGGGTATCAGCCCCAGCATTTT. Its translation: CASSEPGRGGYQPQHF.

A word on this clonotype: The CDR3 ends on some other residue instead of the conserved phenylalanine or tryptophan, so this is likely a read error. The chain recombines TRBV5-4 with TRBJ2-5, with 10 bases fitting TRBD1. Germline V gene lookup returns CDR1 SGHNT and CDR2 YYREEE (reference sequence). V gave up 5 bases and J gave up 4 bases; unmatched junction bases: 5. CDR3 length: 14 residues. The chain's CDR3 is CASRTDRGGETQYL. CDR3 in DNA: TGTGCCAGCAGAACGGACAGGGGGGGAGAGACCCAGTACTTA.

This clonotype has more than one count but fewer than ten. The rearrangement links TRBV6-5 to TRBJ1-2; D gene unclear. V was shortened by 0 bases and J by 6 bases, with 11 bases between the two germline ends. Germline CDR1 is MNHEY and CDR2 is SVGAGI. The CDR3 is 14 residues long. CDR3 loop: CASSYSFSGNGYTF. CDR3 DNA sequence: TGTGCCAGCAGTTACTCGTTTTCCGGGAATGGCTACACCTTC.

This clonotype has a handful of counts. This sequence joins TRBV11-2 and TRBJ2-2; TRBD1 might be the D (6 bases). The V and J ends lost 5 bases and 9 bases respectively, with 13 bases between them. CDR3 size: 13 residues. Germline V CDR1 and CDR2: SGHAT, FQNNGV. CDR3 sequence (DNA): TGTGCCAGCAGCACAAACAGGGACAGGGAGCTGTTTTTT. Amino acid sequence: CASSTNRDRELFF.

There are many counts of this clonotype. V usage is TRBV7-9 and J usage is TRBJ2-7; D is unclear. V gave up 5 bases and J gave up 2 bases, with 10 bases separating them. In germline, CDR1 is SEHNR, CDR2 FQNEAQ (reference sequence). There are 13 residues in the CDR3. CDR3 nucleotide sequence: TGTGCCAGCAGCAACACGTACGCCTACGAGCAGTACTTC. It specifies CASSNTYAYEQYF. Using reference TRBV7-9 and TRBJ2-7 for the parts outside the CDR3, the full variable domain is DTGVSQNPRHKITKRGQNVTFRCDPISEHNRLYWYRQTLGQGPEFLTYFQNEAQLEKSRLLSDRFSAERPKGSFSTLEIQRTEQGDSAMYLCASSNTYAYEQYFGPGTRLTVT.

This clonotype has just a few counts. V usage is TRBV27 and J usage is TRBJ1-5; tentative D call: TRBD1 (6 bases). With 2 bases removed from V and 4 bases from J, the gap between germline ends came to 12 bases. Germline V gene lookup returns CDR1 MNHEY and CDR2 SMNVEV (reference sequence). The CDR3 covers 15 residues. The CDR3 loop reads CASSLGTGWNQPQHF. The CDR3 coding sequence is TGTGCCAGCAGTTTAGGAACAGGGTGGAATCAGCCCCAGCATTTT.

This clonotype was recorded many times. This chain connects TRBV5-1 to TRBJ1-1, with 7 bases matching TRBD1. Per germline, CDR1 SGHRS and CDR2 YFSETQ. The CDR3 extends over 13 amino acids. V shed 5 bases, J shed 3 bases, and the junction held 4 bases outside the gene matches. As DNA, the CDR3 is TGCGCCAGCAGGACAGGGATGGACACTGAAGCTTTCTTT. Translated: CASRTGMDTEAFF.

The gene calls are TRBV7-6 and TRBJ2-1, with D perhaps matching TRBD1 (6 bases). Germline CDR1 SGHVS, CDR2 FNYEAQ. This CDR3 has 15 amino acids. The V and J ends lost 5 bases and 1 base respectively, with 12 bases between them. CDR3 protein: CASSANQGSYNEQFF. CDR3 in DNA: TGTGCCAGCAGCGCCAACCAGGGGTCCTACAATGAGCAGTTCTTC. Full variable domain (outside the CDR3, taken from reference TRBV7-6 and TRBJ2-1): GAGVSQSPRYKVTKRGQDVALRCDPISGHVSLYWYRQALGQGPEFLTYFNYEAQQDKSGLPNDRFSAERPEGSISTLTIQRTEQRDSAMYRCASSANQGSYNEQFFGPGTRLTVL.

This clonotype was observed a handful of times. This chain connects TRBV20-1 to TRBJ2-5; 8 bases match TRBD1. The J segment lost 4 bases and the V segment lost 0 bases, leaving 4 bases of the junction unmatched. Germline V CDR1 and CDR2: DFQATT, SNEGSKA (reference sequence). CDR3 length equals 14 residues. The CDR3 nucleotides are TGCAGTGCTAGAGATACAGGGGGGTCAGAGACCCAGTACTTC. Its protein product is CSARDTGGSETQYF.

In its sample, this clonotype was seen many times. The rearrangement joins TRBV5-1 to TRBJ2-7; D remains ambiguous. V dropped 5 bases and J dropped 0 bases, with 12 bases sitting between them. Germline V gene data show CDR1 as SGHRS and CDR2 as YFSETQ. The CDR3 consists of 14 residues. CDR3 in DNA: TGCGCCAGCAGACCCGGGTCTGACTCCTACGAGCAGTACTTC. This gives the protein CASRPGSDSYEQYF.

This chain connects TRBV11-2 to TRBJ1-6; D gene uncertain. Germline assignment: CDR1 SGHAT and CDR2 FQNNGV. CDR3 length: 16 amino acids. V was clipped by 1 base and J by 0 bases, with 7 bases between them. The CDR3 sequence is CASSLALSSYNSPLHF. The DNA of the CDR3 is TGTGCCAGCAGCTTAGCACTGAGCTCCTATAATTCACCCCTCCACTTT.

This clonotype was detected only a few times. J is TRBJ2-5 and V is TRBV7-9; D possibly uses TRBD1 or TRBD2 (6 bases each). Trimming removed 5 bases from V and 3 bases from J, with 13 bases in between. This CDR3 comprises 14 residues. Per germline, CDR1 SEHNR and CDR2 FQNEAQ (reference sequence). The CDR3 region has the DNA TGTGCCAGCAGCGACACAGGGAGGAAAGAGACCCAGTACTTC. Amino acid sequence: CASSDTGRKETQYF.

The rearrangement uses TRBV3-1 and TRBJ1-1, with TRBD1 matching 7 bases. Trimming took 1 base from V and 3 from J; bases not matched to a gene: 5. The germline V gene encodes CDR1 LGHDT and CDR2 YNNKEL (reference sequence). CDR3 length: 15 amino acids. CDR3 DNA sequence: TGTGCCAGCAGCCAAGCGTCCAGGGGGTACACTGAAGCTTTCTTT. Its translation is CASSQASRGYTEAFF.

The sample holds a few counts of this clonotype. The J gene is TRBJ2-1, the V gene TRBV5-1; D is possibly TRBD2 (6 bases). CDR1 is SGHRS and CDR2 is YFSETQ in the germline V gene. The CDR3 has 14 amino acids. The ends were cut back, 4 bases at V and 4 bases at J, with 12 bases in the middle. CDR3 bases: TGCGCCAGCAGCACTACGGGAGCTTACAATGAGCAGTTCTTC. Amino acid sequence: CASSTTGAYNEQFF.

There are a few counts of this clonotype. This rearrangement joins TRBV5-1 to TRBJ2-3; either TRBD1 or TRBD2 may supply D (5 bases each). The V gene's germline CDR1 is SGHRS and CDR2 YFSETQ. V dropped 4 bases and J dropped 3 bases, with 18 bases sitting between them. The CDR3 is 16 amino acids. For the CDR3, the DNA is TGCGCCAGCAGCGGGGGAGTGAGAGCACCGACAGATACGCAGTATTTT. Encoded protein: CASSGGVRAPTDTQYF.

This clonotype was recorded a few times. This rearrangement joins TRBV20-1 to TRBJ2-2; 8 bases fit TRBD2. The CDR3 runs to 15 residues. The germline gives CDR1 DFQATT, CDR2 SNEGSKA (reference sequence). The junction had 13 bases not matched to a gene; V was cut back by 6 bases and J by 7 bases. For the CDR3, the DNA is TGCAGTGCCAAACACGCGGGACTAGGGGGCGGGGAGCTGTTTTTT. This translates into CSAKHAGLGGGELFF.

The V call is TRBV20-1, the J call TRBJ1-2; TRBD1 is a possible D gene (5 bases). The CDR3 runs to 14 residues. Per germline, CDR1 DFQATT and CDR2 SNEGSKA (reference sequence). The ends were cut back, 0 bases at V and 8 bases at J, with 16 bases in the middle. The CDR3 is CSARDWSGSMGYTF. DNA of the CDR3: TGCAGTGCTAGAGATTGGTCAGGGAGTATGGGCTACACCTTC.

J is TRBJ2-3 and V is TRBV20-1; 10 nucleotides agree with TRBD2. With 0 bases clipped from V and 2 bases from J, the junction kept 8 bases outside the gene matches. The CDR3 contains 17 residues. Germline CDR1 reads DFQATT; CDR2 reads SNEGSKA (reference sequence). The CDR3 sequence is CSARDTLAGEITDTQYF. In DNA form, the CDR3 reads TGCAGTGCTAGAGATACCCTAGCGGGAGAAATCACAGATACGCAGTATTTT.

The genes are TRBV20-1 and TRBJ1-6; D is unclear. V lost 2 bases, J lost 7 bases, and 12 bases lay in between. The germline V gene encodes CDR1 DFQATT and CDR2 SNEGSKA (reference sequence). This CDR3 is 14 amino acids long. CDR3 DNA sequence: TGCAGTGCTAGACTGTCCGGTGACAATTCACCCCTCCACTTT. Amino acids: CSARLSGDNSPLHF.

The rearrangement links TRBV12-3 or TRBV12-4 to TRBJ1-2, with a possible D match to TRBD1 (5 bases). Trimming shortened V by 3 bases and J by 6 bases, and 11 bases separated the two germline ends. CDR3 size: 13 residues. CDR3 nucleotides: TGTGCCAGCAGTTTCTGGTTGGGGGATGGCTACACCTTC. This gives the protein CASSFWLGDGYTF.

Concerning this clonotype itself: Possible read error: a much larger clone is one base away. The chain links TRBV7-9 to TRBJ2-7, with a possible D match to TRBD1 (6 bases). There are 18 residues in the CDR3. V lost 4 bases to trimming and J lost 1 base, with 23 bases between them. The germline V gene encodes CDR1 SEHNR and CDR2 FQNEAQ (reference sequence). The CDR3 region has the DNA TGTGCCAGCAGCTCAGGGGATAGCGAGAGCATTGGGTCCTACGAGCAGTACTTC. It specifies CASSSGDSESIGSYEQYF.

At least ten counts were recorded for this clonotype. The J gene is TRBJ2-5, the V gene TRBV7-9; possible D gene TRBD2, 7 bases. Trimming removed 5 bases at V and 0 bases at J, with 13 bases between. Germline CDR1 and CDR2: SEHNR and FQNEAQ (reference sequence). This CDR3 contains 15 residues. The DNA of the CDR3 is TGTGCCAGCAGCCCCTCGGGGGGCTACCAAGAGACCCAGTACTTC. Translating gives CASSPSGGYQETQYF.

The V and J genes are TRBV2 and TRBJ2-3; TRBD2 matches 8 bases. Germline V gene data show CDR1 as SNHLY and CDR2 as FYNNEI. With V trimmed by 5 bases and J by 5 bases, 9 bases remained unmatched. The CDR3 totals 15 residues. CDR3 DNA: TGTGCCAGCAGTCCCGCCCGCGGGGGGTTAGATACGCAGTATTTT. It translates to CASSPARGGLDTQYF.

This clonotype has just a few counts. The chain joins TRBV6-2 or TRBV6-3 to TRBJ1-5; D not certain. In germline, CDR1 is MNHEY, CDR2 SVGEGT. This CDR3 is built from 16 residues. Between the trimmed V and J ends, which lost 6 bases and 3 bases, there was a span of 18 bases. Written as DNA, the CDR3 is TGTGCCAGCAGCCACGACGTCAGTCCGGCCAATCAGCCCCAGCATTTT. Translated: CASSHDVSPANQPQHF.

At least ten counts were recorded for this clonotype. The chain recombines TRBV7-2 with TRBJ2-3; D not certain. With 2 bases removed from V and 1 base from J, the gap between germline ends came to 13 bases. Germline values: CDR1 SGHTA, CDR2 FQGNSA. The CDR3 is 16 residues long. The chain's CDR3 is CASSLSAVTGTDTQYF. CDR3 nucleotide sequence: TGTGCCAGCAGCTTAAGCGCTGTCACGGGCACAGATACGCAGTATTTT. Filled out from reference TRBV7-2 and TRBJ2-3, the complete variable domain reads GAGVSQSPSNKVTEKGKDVELRCDPISGHTALYWYRQSLGQGLEFLIYFQGNSAPDKSGLPSDRFSAERTGGSVSTLTIQRTQQEDSAVYLCASSLSAVTGTDTQYFGPGTRLTVL.

This clonotype appeared a few times. V and J are TRBV3-1 and TRBJ2-7; no clear D gene. From germline, CDR1 is LGHDT and CDR2 YNNKEL (reference sequence). The CDR3 covers 14 residues. The V gene lost 5 bases and the J gene lost 1 base, with 12 bases spanning the gap. CDR3 sequence: CASSARLESYEQYF. CDR3 nucleotides: TGTGCCAGCAGCGCCCGGCTAGAATCCTACGAGCAGTACTTC.